One sample yielded the 5 T cell receptor beta chains listed below, sequenced in a study of control samples from healthy donors and cancer patients. Sequencing was performed with immunoSEQ multiplex PCR; in TCRdb, only in-frame clones are kept and a portion is missing. The table shows 95,000 to 150,000 clones, with 90% to 95% occurring only once. Sequencing was carried out using blood. These receptors originate from a woman aged 18-29 years in good health.

The V and J genes are TRBV9 and TRBJ2-3; D gene uncertain. Germline CDR1 and CDR2: SGDLS and YYNGEE. The V and J ends lost 1 base and 6 bases respectively, with 6 bases between them. CDR3 length equals 12 residues. CDR3 nucleotide sequence: TGTGCCAGCAGCGTAAATAGTGATACGCAGTATTTT. This encodes CASSVNSDTQYF. The full variable domain, rest sourced from reference TRBV9 and TRBJ2-3, is DSGVTQTPKHLITATGQRVTLRCSPRSGDLSVYWYQQSLDQGLQFLIQYYNGEERAKGNILERFSAQQFPDLHSELNLSSLELGDSALYFCASSVNSDTQYFGPGTRLTVL.

The chain links TRBV18 to TRBJ1-1; D is perhaps TRBD1 (5 bases). This CDR3 is 15 amino acids long. Germline CDR1 and CDR2: KGHSH and LQKENI. V was shortened by 2 bases and J by 1 base, with 11 bases between the two germline ends. The CDR3 region has the DNA TGTGCCAGCTCACCATTGGGGCAGGGGAACACTGAAGCTTTCTTT. It translates to CASSPLGQGNTEAFF.

The chain is built from TRBV18 and TRBJ2-7, with D uncertain. Per germline, CDR1 KGHSH and CDR2 LQKENI. CDR3 size: 13 residues. V was cut by 0 bases and J by 2 bases, with 5 bases left in between. The CDR3 region is CASSPPGTYEQYF. For the CDR3, the DNA is TGTGCCAGCTCACCACCTGGTACCTACGAGCAGTACTTC.

The chain is built from TRBV30 and TRBJ1-1, with 7 bases identical to TRBD1. From germline, CDR1 is GTSNPN and CDR2 SVGIG (reference sequence). J gave up 6 bases and V 3 bases, and 1 base lay outside the gene matches. CDR3 length: 11 residues. The CDR3: CAWRGQSEAFF. The CDR3 DNA follows: TGTGCCTGGAGGGGACAGTCTGAAGCTTTCTTT. The full variable domain, in which reference TRBV30 and TRBJ1-1 provide the parts outside the CDR3, is SQTIHQWPATLVQPVGSPLSLECTVEGTSNPNLYWYRQAAGRGLQLLFYSVGIGQISSEVPQNLSASRPQDRQFILSSKKLLLSDSGFYLCAWRGQSEAFFGQGTRLTVV.

The J gene is TRBJ2-7, the V gene TRBV6-5, with 7 bases matching TRBD1. Germline trimming cut 2 bases from V and 4 bases from J; bases unmatched to any gene: 8. The length of the CDR3 is 15 residues. From germline, CDR1 is MNHEY and CDR2 SVGAGI. CDR3 protein: CASSYLRGISYEQYF. The CDR3 coding sequence is TGTGCCAGCAGTTACCTCAGGGGGATATCATACGAGCAGTACTTC.